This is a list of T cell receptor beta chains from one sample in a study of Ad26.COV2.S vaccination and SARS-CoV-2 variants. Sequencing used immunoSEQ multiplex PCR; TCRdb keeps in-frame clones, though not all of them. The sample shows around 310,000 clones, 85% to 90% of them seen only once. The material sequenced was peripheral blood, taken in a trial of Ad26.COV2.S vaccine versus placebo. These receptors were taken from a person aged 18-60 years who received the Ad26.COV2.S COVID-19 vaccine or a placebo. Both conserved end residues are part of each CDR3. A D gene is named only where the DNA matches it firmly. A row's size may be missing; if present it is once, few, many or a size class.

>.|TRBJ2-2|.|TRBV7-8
CASSPRGAPGELFF
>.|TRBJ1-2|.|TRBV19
CASSMKGNNGYTF
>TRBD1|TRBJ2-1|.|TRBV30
CALPGQGAKGSYNEQFF
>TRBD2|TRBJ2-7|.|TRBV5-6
CASSTPGLDYEQYF
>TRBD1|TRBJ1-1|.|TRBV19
CASSTGTGGTEAFF
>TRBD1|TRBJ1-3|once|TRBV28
CASRANRGTGNTIYF
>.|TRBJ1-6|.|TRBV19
CASSLEGLAPLHF
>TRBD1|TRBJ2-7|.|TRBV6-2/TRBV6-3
CASSYSGTGGYEQYF
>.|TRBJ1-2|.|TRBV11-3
CASSDGGLIGGYTF
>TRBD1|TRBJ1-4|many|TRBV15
CATSRYSGGDGEKLFF
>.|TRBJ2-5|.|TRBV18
CASSPRIPETQYF
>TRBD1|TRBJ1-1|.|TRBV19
CASSPEGANQMNTEAFF
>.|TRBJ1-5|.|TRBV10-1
CASSESGGAGNQPQHF
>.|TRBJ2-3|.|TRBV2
CASCGDTQYF
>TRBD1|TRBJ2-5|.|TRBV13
CASSSGTGIGGETQYF
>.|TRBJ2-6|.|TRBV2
CASSTFSGANVLTF
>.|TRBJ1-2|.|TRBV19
CASSSNIGYGYTF
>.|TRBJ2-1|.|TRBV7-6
CASSFVRQGVPYNEQFF
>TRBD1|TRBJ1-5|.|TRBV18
CASSIQGADNQPQHF
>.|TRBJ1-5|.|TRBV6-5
CASSSPNQPQHF
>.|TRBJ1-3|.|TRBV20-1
CSAQARNTIYF
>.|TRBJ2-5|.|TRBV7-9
CASRSSEGETQYF
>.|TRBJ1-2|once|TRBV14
CASSQDNPANYGYTF
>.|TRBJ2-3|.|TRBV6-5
CASSLGDTNTDTQYF
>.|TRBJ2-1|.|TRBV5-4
CASTAIEERNNEQFF
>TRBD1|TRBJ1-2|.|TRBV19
CASSSRTGKPKMGGYTF
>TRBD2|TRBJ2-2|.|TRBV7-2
CASSLGVAGGPRGTGELFF
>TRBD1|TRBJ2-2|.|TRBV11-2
CASSRTGDSGPNTGELFF
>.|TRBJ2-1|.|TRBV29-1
CSVGGGLSSYNEQFF
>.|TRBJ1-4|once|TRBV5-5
CASSSQGASNEKLFF
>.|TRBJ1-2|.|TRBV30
CAWDRRNGYTF
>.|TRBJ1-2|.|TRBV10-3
CAITPGNYGYTF
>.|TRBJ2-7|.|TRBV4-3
CASSQDLLAGEQYF
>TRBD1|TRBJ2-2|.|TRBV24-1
CATSDPSGTGTSNTGELFF
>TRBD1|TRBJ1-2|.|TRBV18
CASSPLGTGDANYGYTF
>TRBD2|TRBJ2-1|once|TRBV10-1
CASSEVLAGADNEQFF
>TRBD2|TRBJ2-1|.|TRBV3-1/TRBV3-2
CASSQVKGSGGRGSYNEQFF
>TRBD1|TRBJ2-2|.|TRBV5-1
CASSFGDRDVGELFF
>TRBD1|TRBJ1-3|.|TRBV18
CASSPGRQGGNTIYF
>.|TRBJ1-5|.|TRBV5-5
CASSSGLGTSNQPQHF
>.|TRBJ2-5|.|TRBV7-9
CASSLSGNSPSGTQYF
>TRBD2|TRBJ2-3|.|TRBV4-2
CASSQEAGGGADTQYF
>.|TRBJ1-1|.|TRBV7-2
CASSPVGGTEAFF
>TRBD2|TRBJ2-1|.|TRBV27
CASSPSTSGRNEQFF
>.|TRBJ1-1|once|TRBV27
CASSLMVGGGGSGTEAFF
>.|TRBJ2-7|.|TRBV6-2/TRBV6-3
CASSYSGLVYEQYF
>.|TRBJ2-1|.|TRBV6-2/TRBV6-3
CASSPRPFNEQFF
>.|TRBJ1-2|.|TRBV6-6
CASRDDSFGYTF
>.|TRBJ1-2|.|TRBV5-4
CASSLTGTNYGYTF
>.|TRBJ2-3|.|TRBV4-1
CASSQGGAGLQDTQYF
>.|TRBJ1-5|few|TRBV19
CASSIVSGNQPQHF
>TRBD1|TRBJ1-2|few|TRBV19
CASRPRGGLRGPFYGYTF
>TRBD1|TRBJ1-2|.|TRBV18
CASSPADSGTGDYGYTF
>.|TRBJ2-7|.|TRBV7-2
CASSLRGRTYEQYF
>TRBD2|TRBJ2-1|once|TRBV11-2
CASSFAPTSALGNEQFF
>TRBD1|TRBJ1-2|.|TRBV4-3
CASSQGDRVYGYTF
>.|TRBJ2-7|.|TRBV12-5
CASGASDGSYEQYF
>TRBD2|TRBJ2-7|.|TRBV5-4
CASSPGGAGGLYEQYF
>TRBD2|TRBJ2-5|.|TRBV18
CASSPPERLAEQETQYF
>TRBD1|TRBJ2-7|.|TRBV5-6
CASSWGQGGYEQYF